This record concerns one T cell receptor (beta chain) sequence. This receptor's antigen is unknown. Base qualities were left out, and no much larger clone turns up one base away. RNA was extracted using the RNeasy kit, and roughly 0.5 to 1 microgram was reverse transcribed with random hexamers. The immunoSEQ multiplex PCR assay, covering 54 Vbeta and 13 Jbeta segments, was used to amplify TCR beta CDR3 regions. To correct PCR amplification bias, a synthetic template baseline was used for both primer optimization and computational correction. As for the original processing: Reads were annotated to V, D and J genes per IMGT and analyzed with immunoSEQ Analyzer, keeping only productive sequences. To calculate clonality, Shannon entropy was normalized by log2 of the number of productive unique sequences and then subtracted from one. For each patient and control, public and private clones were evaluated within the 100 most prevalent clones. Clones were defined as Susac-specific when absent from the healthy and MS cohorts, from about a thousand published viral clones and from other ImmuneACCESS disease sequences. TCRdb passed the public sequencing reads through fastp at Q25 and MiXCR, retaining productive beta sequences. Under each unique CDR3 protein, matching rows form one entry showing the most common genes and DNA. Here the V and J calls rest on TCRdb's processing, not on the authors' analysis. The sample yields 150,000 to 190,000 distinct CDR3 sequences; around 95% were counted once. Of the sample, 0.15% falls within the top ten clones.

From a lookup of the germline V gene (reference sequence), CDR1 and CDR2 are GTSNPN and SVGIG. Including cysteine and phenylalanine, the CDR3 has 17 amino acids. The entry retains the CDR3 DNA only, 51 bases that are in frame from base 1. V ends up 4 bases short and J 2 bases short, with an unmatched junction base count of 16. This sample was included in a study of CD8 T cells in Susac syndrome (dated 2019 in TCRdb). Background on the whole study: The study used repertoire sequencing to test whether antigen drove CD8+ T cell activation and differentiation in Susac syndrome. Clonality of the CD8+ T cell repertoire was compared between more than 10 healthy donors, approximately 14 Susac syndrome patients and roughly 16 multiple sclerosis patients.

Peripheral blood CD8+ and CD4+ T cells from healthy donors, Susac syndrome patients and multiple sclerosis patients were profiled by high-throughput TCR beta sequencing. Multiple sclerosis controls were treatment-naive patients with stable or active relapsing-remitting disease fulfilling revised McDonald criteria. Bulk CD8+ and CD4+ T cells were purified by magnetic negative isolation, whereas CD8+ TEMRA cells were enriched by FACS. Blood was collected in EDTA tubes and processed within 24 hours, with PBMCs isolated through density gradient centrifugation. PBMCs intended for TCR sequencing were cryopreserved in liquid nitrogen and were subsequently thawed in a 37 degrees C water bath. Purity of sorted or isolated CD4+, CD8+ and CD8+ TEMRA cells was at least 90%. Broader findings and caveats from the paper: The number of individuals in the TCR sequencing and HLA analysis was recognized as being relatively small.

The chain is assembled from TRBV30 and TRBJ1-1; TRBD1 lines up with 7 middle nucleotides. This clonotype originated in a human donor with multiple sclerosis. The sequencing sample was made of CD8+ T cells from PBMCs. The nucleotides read TGTGCCTGGATCGGTGCAGGGGGAGTTCCTATAAACACTGAAGCTTTCTTT. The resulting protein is CAWIGAGGVPINTEAFF.